This is a list of T cell receptor beta chains from one sample in a study of T cell repertoires in cytomegalovirus infection. TCRdb re-called the reads through MiXCR, storing one row per CDR3 protein. The sample lists around 440,000 distinct CDR3 sequences, 10% to 12% occurring once. Sequenced: PBMCs. All receptors derive from a human donor in good health (CMV status not recorded). Some clones in this sample may be carry-over from other donors' samples. CDR3s include the opening cysteine and the closing phenylalanine or tryptophan. The D gene is left open where the match is weak. Expanded clones get a size class; other rows say once, few or many, or leave the size out.

j_call | v_call | d_call | clone_size | cdr3_aa | cdr3_nt
TRBJ2-7 | TRBV5-5 | NA | NA | CASSNWNEQYF | TGTGCCAGCAGCAACTGGAACGAGCAGTACTTC
TRBJ2-3 | TRBV5-5 | TRBD2 | many | CASSPAAGGPVSGGTQYF | TGTGCCAGCAGCCCGGCAGCGGGAGGGCCGGTGAGTGGTGGTACGCAGTATTTT
TRBJ1-4 | TRBV28 | NA | many | CASSPTPGEEKLFF | TGTGCCAGCAGCCCTACGCCGGGAGAGGAAAAACTGTTTTTT
TRBJ2-5 | TRBV2 | NA | many | CASSPQYGETQYF | TGTGCCAGCAGCCCACAGTATGGGGAGACCCAGTACTTC
TRBJ2-5 | TRBV3-1 | TRBD1 | few | CASSQPYGTGETQYF | TGTGCCAGCAGCCAACCCTACGGGACAGGCGAGACCCAGTACTTC
TRBJ1-5 | TRBV30 | TRBD1 | NA | CAWSADRGGQPQHF | TGTGCCTGGAGTGCTGACAGGGGGGGTCAGCCCCAGCATTTT
TRBJ1-2 | TRBV6-2/TRBV6-3 | NA | many | CASSRDGLGYTF | TGTGCCAGCAGCAGGGACGGCCTCGGCTACACCTTC
TRBJ2-5 | TRBV9 | NA | NA | CASSLKGGGPWETQYF | TGTGCCAGCAGTCTAAAGGGGGGAGGGCCTTGGGAGACCCAGTACTTC
TRBJ1-1 | TRBV29-1 | NA | once | CSVGGVMETEAFF | TGCAGCGTTGGGGGGGTTATGGAGACTGAAGCTTTCTTT
TRBJ2-1 | TRBV20-1 | NA | few | CSARVVASRDEQFF | TGCAGTGCTAGGGTGGTCGCTAGCAGAGATGAGCAGTTCTTC
TRBJ2-1 | TRBV20-1 | TRBD2 | many | CSALSGVAGDHNEQFF | TGCAGTGCTCTAAGTGGGGTAGCGGGAGACCACAATGAGCAGTTCTTC
TRBJ1-5 | TRBV7-3 | NA | many | CASRYGRVANQPQHF | TGTGCCAGCAGGTACGGCAGGGTTGCCAATCAGCCCCAGCATTTT
TRBJ2-1 | TRBV7-8 | TRBD2 | many | CASSLASGGSSYNEQFF | TGTGCCAGCAGCTTGGCTAGCGGGGGGAGCTCCTACAATGAGCAGTTCTTC
TRBJ1-3 | TRBV12-3/TRBV12-4 | NA | many | CASSLERVWNTIYF | TGTGCCAGCAGTTTAGAAAGGGTCTGGAACACCATATATTTT
TRBJ2-7 | TRBV28 | TRBD1 | few | CASSSRRDRERYEQYF | TGTGCCAGCAGTTCTCGCCGGGACAGGGAAAGGTACGAGCAGTACTTC
TRBJ2-7 | TRBV7-3 | TRBD2 | NA | CASSTGLAGRSYEQYF | TGTGCCAGCAGCACGGGACTAGCGGGACGGTCCTACGAGCAGTACTTC
TRBJ1-2 | TRBV19 | TRBD1 | many | CASSLPGTGDYGYTF | TGTGCCAGTAGCCTACCTGGGACAGGAGACTATGGCTACACCTTC
TRBJ1-1 | TRBV12-3/TRBV12-4 | TRBD1 | NA | CANSPGGTEAFF | TGTGCCAACAGTCCAGGGGGGACTGAAGCTTTCTTT